A single sample gave rise to the 2 T cell receptor beta chains below, sequenced in a study of T cell responses to AZD1222 COVID-19 vaccine. Data came from immunoSEQ multiplex PCR; TCRdb stores just in-frame clones and leaves some out. The sample comprises roughly 75,000 clones, about 83% of which are singletons, and over 7.5% rests with the top ten. The sample was peripheral blood, taken on day 0 of AZD1222 vaccination. The source is an adult in good health.

The chain links TRBV6-5 to TRBJ1-5, with TRBD1 matching over 9 bases. V lost 6 bases, J lost 6 bases, and 3 bases stayed unmatched. The CDR3 is 13 amino acids. Germline V gene lookup returns CDR1 MNHEY and CDR2 SVGAGI. The DNA for the CDR3 is TGTGCCAGCAGCCGGGACAGGGCTCAGCCCCAGCATTTT. As protein: CASSRDRAQPQHF.

The chain recombines TRBV19 with TRBJ1-2; perhaps TRBD1 as D (6 bases). CDR3 size: 13 residues. In germline, CDR1 is LNHDA, CDR2 SQIVND (reference sequence). Trimming took off 3 bases at V and 3 bases at J, with 8 bases between the two ends. The CDR3 here is CASSMDSYYGYTF. The CDR3 region has the DNA TGTGCCAGTAGTATGGACAGTTACTATGGCTACACCTTC.